This TCR beta chain was sequenced for a study of blood T cell repertoires in COVID-19 (dated by TCRdb to the early 2020s). With respect to the entire study: The collaborator samples originated in the United States, Italy and Spain and spanned the acute and convalescent phases of COVID-19. A de-identified subject ID, COVID-19 status, age in years and sex were almost always included in the sample metadata. The samples were drawn from the first 160 participants of the ongoing ImmuneRACE study and from 1,254 subjects provided by 6 global collaborators. The prospective study material was composed of cDNA or gDNA derived from T cells, B-cell-depleted T cells, or PBMCs. Subjects who had been exposed to COVID-19, were actively infected with it, or had recovered from it provided the deeply sampled blood TCRbeta repertoires that made up the dataset. Where HLA class I and class II types were available, the types were taken from metadata supplied by the sample provider, not from assay-based typing. A freely available public database, intended as a resource for researchers studying the immune response to SARS-CoV-2, is where the repertoires were released.

Overall study outcomes, separate from this receptor: How much clinical and demographic metadata was included differed by source and by participant, and the metadata was provided uncurated.

The table lists this clone with a few counts. Its antigen is currently not known. Per-nucleotide qualities are absent, and no much larger clonotype sits a single base away. TCRbeta CDR3 regions were amplified from genomic DNA using the immunoSEQ Assay, a bias-controlled multiplex PCR. The authors processed their data as follows. The number of nucleated cells in each sample was estimated by amplification of reference gene primers within the assay. Sequence reads were collapsed and filtered to measure the absolute abundance of every unique TCRbeta CDR3 rearrangement. For each sample, productive Simpson clonality was calculated by taking the square root of Simpson's diversity index across productive rearrangements. As stored in TCRdb, this immuneACCESS dataset retains in-frame rearrangements with V and J assigned. A fraction of the clones does not appear; measured against another copy, unresolved V genes explain less than half of the discrepancy, and the remainder lacks a known reason. That table is the source of V, J and clone size, and D and trimming were worked out from the DNA. For this sample the table gives 250,000 or so clones, of which roughly 88% were detected only once. 2% to 2.5% of the sample belongs to the ten largest clones.

Participants in the prospective study were aged about 18 to 90 years, lived in approximately 26 United States geographic areas, and enrolled through a virtual design. In the prospective study, participants were assigned to cohorts based on the clinical history participants reported in a screening survey and a study questionnaire. Each participant in the prospective study had whole blood, serum and a nasopharyngeal or oropharyngeal swab collected by mobile phlebotomists. Over an approximately 2-month period, participants in the prospective study had the option of providing additional blood draws and questionnaires. Blood samples from the prospective study were shipped frozen or at room temperature prior to DNA extraction. From its cysteine to its valine, the CDR3 spans 13 amino acids. The kept DNA is CDR3 alone, 39 bases in frame from the first base. CDR1 and CDR2, looked up from the germline V gene, are SGHVS and FQNEAQ. The junction carries 13 bases between V and J, which are trimmed by 5 bases and 5 bases respectively.

This chain joins TRBV7-8 to TRBJ2-7; no D gene call is confident. The sequence was obtained from a woman between 40 and 50 years old with acute COVID-19. The sample was PBMCs or T cells enriched from blood (not recorded which). Here is the DNA: TGTGCCAGCAGCCCTGGCCCCCGCAACGAGCAGTACGTC. This sequence encodes CASSPGPRNEQYV.